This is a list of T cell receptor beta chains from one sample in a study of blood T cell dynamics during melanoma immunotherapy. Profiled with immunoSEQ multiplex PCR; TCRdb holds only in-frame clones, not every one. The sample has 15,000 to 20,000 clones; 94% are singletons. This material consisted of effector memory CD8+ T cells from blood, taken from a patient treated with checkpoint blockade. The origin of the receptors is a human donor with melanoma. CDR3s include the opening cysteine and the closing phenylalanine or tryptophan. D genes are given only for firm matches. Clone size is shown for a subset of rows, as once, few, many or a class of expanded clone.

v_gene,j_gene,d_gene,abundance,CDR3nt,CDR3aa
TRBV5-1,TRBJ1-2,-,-,TGCGCCAGCAGCTTGGAATCCTGGGCTAATGGCTACACCTTC,CASSLESWANGYTF
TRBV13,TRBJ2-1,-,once,TGTGCCAGCAGCCCGGCGAGGGACTTTAATGAGCAGTTCTTC,CASSPARDFNEQFF
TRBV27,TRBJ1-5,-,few,TGTGCCAGCAGTTTAAACAGGGCTTTTCAGCCCCAGCATTTT,CASSLNRAFQPQHF
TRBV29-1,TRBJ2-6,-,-,TGCAGCGTTGAACCGCGCTCTGGGGCCAACGTCCTGACTTTC,CSVEPRSGANVLTF
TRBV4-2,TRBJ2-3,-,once,TGTGCCAGCAGCCAAGGGGGCGGGGTCACAGATACGCAGTATTTT,CASSQGGGVTDTQYF
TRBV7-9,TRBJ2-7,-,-,TGTGCCAGCAGTTCCCGGACCGGGTACGAGCAGTACTTC,CASSSRTGYEQYF
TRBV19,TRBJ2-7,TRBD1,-,TGTGCCAGTAGTATAATCGCGGGACAGGACGAGCAGTACTTC,CASSIIAGQDEQYF
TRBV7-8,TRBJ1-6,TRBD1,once,TGTGCCAGCAGCTTTGCGATCCGGGACAGGCATCGGTACCTCCACTTT,CASSFAIRDRHRYLHF
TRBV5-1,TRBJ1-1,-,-,TGCGCCAGCAGCGTGGACAGCCCGAACACTGAAGCTTTCTTT,CASSVDSPNTEAFF
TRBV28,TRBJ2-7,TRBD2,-,TGTGCCAGCAGTTTATTGCCTAGCGGGAAATACGAGCAGTACTTC,CASSLLPSGKYEQYF
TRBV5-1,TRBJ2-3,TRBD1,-,TGCGCCAGCAGCCCGGGATTGGGACAGGGGATATGGACAGATACGCAGTATTTT,CASSPGLGQGIWTDTQYF
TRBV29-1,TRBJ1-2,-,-,TGCAGCGTTGACGGGGTCGACTATGGCTACACCTTC,CSVDGVDYGYTF
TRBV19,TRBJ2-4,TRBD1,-,TGTGCCAGTAGTCTCAGCTCCGGGACAGGGCACAAAAACATTCAGTACTTC,CASSLSSGTGHKNIQYF
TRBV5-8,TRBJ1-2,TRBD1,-,TGTGCCAGCAGCGGTAGAGGACAGGGGGCCTCTAACTATGGCTACACCTTC,CASSGRGQGASNYGYTF
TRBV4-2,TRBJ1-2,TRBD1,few,TGTGCCAGCAGCCAATCGGGGGGACAGAGGTATGGCTACACCTTC,CASSQSGGQRYGYTF
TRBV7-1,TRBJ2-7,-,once,TGCGCCAGCAGCCAAGAGGCTAGCAATCCCTACGAGCAGTACTTC,CASSQEASNPYEQYF
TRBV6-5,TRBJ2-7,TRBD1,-,TGTGCCAGCAGTCCCGGACAGGTATACGAGCAGTACTTC,CASSPGQVYEQYF
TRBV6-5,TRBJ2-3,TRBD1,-,TGTGCCAGCTATGAGGGGGCTCTGGATACGCAGTATTTT,CASYEGALDTQYF
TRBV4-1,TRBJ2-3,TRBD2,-,TGCGCCAGCAGCACGCTAGCGGGGCGCACAGATACGCAGTATTTT,CASSTLAGRTDTQYF
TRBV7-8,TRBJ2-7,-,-,TGTGCCAGCAGCTTAACCCCGGTCAAAGAGCAGTACTTC,CASSLTPVKEQYF
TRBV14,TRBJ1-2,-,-,TGTGCCAGCAGCCAAGTTGCGGGGCTCGAGGGCTACACCTTC,CASSQVAGLEGYTF
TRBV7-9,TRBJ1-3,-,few,TGTGCCAGCAGTGACCCTCTGGAAAACACCATATATTTT,CASSDPLENTIYF
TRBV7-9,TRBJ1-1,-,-,TGTGCCAGCTCTTTTGGGTACACTGAAGCTTTCTTT,CASSFGYTEAFF
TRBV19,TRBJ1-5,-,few,TGTGCCAGTAGTGCCTCCCGGGGCCATAGCAATCAGCCCCAGCATTTT,CASSASRGHSNQPQHF
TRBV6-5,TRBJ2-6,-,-,TGTGCCAGCAGTTCGGGCTCTGGGGCCAACGTCCTGACTTTC,CASSSGSGANVLTF
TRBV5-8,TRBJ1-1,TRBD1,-,TGTGCCAGCAGCTCACAGGGGGCGAACACTGAAGCTTTCTTT,CASSSQGANTEAFF
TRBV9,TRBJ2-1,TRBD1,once,TGTGCCAGCAGCCTCACAGGGGGTTCCTACAATGAGCAGTTCTTC,CASSLTGGSYNEQFF
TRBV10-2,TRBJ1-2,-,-,TGCGCCAGCAGTGAACCTAATGGGTATGGCTACACCTTC,CASSEPNGYGYTF
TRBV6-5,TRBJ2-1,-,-,TGTGCCAGCAGTTACGTGGGGGGATATGAGCAGTTCTTC,CASSYVGGYEQFF
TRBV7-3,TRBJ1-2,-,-,TGTGCCAGCAGCAACAACAGGGACTATGGCTACACCTTC,CASSNNRDYGYTF
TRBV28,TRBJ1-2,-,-,TGTGCCAGCAGTTGGCAGGCCTCCGGCTATGGCTACACCTTC,CASSWQASGYGYTF
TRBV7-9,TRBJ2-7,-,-,TGTGCCAGCAGCGAGGGACTGCGGGCCTACGAGCAGTACTTC,CASSEGLRAYEQYF
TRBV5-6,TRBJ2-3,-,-,TGTGCCAGCAGCCCCAGAGGACACGGCACAGATACGCAGTATTTT,CASSPRGHGTDTQYF
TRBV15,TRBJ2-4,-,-,TGTGCCACCAGCAGAGATCACAGTTTGGTAGCCAAAAACATTCAGTACTTC,CATSRDHSLVAKNIQYF
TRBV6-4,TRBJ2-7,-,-,TGTGCCAGCAGACCCGGGACATTCGACTTCCTCGGTGAGCAGTACTTC,CASRPGTFDFLGEQYF
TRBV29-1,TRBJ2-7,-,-,TGCAGCGTTGAGAACAGGGAGAACGAGCAGTACTTC,CSVENRENEQYF
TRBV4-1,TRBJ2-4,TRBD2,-,TGCGCCAGCAGCCAAGATCGAAGCGGGAGTATTCAGTACTTC,CASSQDRSGSIQYF
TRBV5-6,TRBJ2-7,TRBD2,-,TGTGCCAGCAGACAAATAGCGGGACCCTCCTACGAGCAGTACTTC,CASRQIAGPSYEQYF
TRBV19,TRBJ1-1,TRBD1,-,TGTGCCAGTAGTGCGGACAGGGAAGGGGGAATGAACACTGAAGCTTTCTTT,CASSADREGGMNTEAFF
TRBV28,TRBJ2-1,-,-,TGTGCCAGCAGTACTGATCAAAGCTCCTACAATGAGCAGTTCTTC,CASSTDQSSYNEQFF
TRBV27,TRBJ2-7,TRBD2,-,TGTGCCACTCACGGGGGGACTGGGGTTGGAGAGCAGTACTTC,CATHGGTGVGEQYF
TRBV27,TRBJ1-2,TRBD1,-,TGTGCCAGCAGTGCAGACAGGGGCCGCTATGGCTACACCTTC,CASSADRGRYGYTF
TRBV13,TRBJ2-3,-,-,TGTGCCAGCAGCTTTGACAGGCCTTTCACAGATACGCAGTATTTT,CASSFDRPFTDTQYF
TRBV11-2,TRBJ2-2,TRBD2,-,TGTGCCAGCAGCTTAGGAGGGACTAGCAGGAGGACCGGGGAGCTGTTTTTT,CASSLGGTSRRTGELFF
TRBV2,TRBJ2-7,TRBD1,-,TGTGCCAGCAGTCTGGCAGGGGGCGCCTCAGTCGAGCAGTACTTC,CASSLAGGASVEQYF
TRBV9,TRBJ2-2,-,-,TGTGCCAGCAGCAGAGGGTCCGGCGGGGAGCTGTTTTTT,CASSRGSGGELFF
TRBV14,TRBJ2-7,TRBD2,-,TGTGCCAGCAGTCCCGGGACTAGCTTAGCGTTGGTCTACGAGCAGTACTTC,CASSPGTSLALVYEQYF
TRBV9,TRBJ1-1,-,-,TGTGCCAGTTCCCCCACTGAAGCTTTCTTT,CASSPTEAFF
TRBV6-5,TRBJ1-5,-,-,TGTGCCAGCAGTTACGACGGTGGGTTCAATCAGCCCCAGCATTTT,CASSYDGGFNQPQHF
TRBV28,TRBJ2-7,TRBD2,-,TGTGCCACCAAACTAGCGGGAGAATTAAACGAGCAGTACTTC,CATKLAGELNEQYF
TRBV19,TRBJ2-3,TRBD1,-,TGTGCCAGTAGTTTCCGACAGGGGCGCAGCACAGATACGCAGTATTTT,CASSFRQGRSTDTQYF
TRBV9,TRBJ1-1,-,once,TGTGCCAGCAGCGCCTCCGGGGGAGATGAAGCTTTCTTT,CASSASGGDEAFF
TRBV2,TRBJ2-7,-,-,TGTGCCAGCATTGGCCGCCGCTACGAGCAGTACTTC,CASIGRRYEQYF
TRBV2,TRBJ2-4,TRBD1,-,TGTGCCAGCAGCGATGATCCGGGACAGGGGGGGAGAAACATTCAGTACTTC,CASSDDPGQGGRNIQYF
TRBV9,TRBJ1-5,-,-,TGTGCCAGCAGCGTGGGGTATGGCAATCAGCCCCAGCATTTT,CASSVGYGNQPQHF